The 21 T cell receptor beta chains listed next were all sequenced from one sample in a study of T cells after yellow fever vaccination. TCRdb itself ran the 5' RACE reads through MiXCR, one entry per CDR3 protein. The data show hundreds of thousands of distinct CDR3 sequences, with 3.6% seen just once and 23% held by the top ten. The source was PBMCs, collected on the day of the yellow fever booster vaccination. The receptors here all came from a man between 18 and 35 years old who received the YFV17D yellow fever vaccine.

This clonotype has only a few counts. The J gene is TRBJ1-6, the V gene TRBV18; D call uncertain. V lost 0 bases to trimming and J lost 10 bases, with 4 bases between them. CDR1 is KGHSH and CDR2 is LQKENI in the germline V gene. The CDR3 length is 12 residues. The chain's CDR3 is CASSPPGSPLHF. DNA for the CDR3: TGTGCCAGCTCACCACCGGGGTCACCCCTCCACTTT.

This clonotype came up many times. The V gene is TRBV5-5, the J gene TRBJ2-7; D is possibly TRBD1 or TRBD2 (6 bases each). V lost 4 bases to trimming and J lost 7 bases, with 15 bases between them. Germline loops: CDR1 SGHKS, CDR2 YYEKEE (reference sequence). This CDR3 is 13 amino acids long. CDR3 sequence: CASSPRGAGEQYV. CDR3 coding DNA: TGTGCCAGCAGCCCTAGGGGGGCAGGGGAGCAGTACGTC.

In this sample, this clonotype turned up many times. Here the CDR3 reads CASSGQQMNTEAFF. The CDR3 bases are TGTGCCAGCAGTGGCCAACAGATGAACACTGAAGCTTTCTTT. J is TRBJ1-1 and V is TRBV12-3 or TRBV12-4; no reliable D call. The CDR3 extends over 14 amino acids. V lost 5 bases and J lost 0, with 10 bases in between.

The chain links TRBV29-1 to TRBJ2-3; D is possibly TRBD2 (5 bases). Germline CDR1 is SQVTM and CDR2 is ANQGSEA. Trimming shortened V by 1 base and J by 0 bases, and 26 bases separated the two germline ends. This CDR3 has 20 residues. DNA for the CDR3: TGCAGCGTTGAAGTCCTTCCCGCTTGGGAGAAGCCCCCTAGCACAGATACGCAGTATTTT. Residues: CSVEVLPAWEKPPSTDTQYF.

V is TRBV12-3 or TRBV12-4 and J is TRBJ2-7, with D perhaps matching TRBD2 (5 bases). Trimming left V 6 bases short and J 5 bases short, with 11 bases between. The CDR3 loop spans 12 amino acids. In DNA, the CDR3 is TGTGCCAGCAGGGCGGACGGGGACGAGCAGTACGTC. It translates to CASRADGDEQYV.

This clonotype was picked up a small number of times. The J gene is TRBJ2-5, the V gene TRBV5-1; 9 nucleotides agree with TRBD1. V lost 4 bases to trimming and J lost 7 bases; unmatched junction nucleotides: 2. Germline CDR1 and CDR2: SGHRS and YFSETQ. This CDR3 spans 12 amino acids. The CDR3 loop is CASSPGQGTQYF. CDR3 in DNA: TGCGCCAGCAGCCCGGGACAGGGGACCCAGTACTTC.

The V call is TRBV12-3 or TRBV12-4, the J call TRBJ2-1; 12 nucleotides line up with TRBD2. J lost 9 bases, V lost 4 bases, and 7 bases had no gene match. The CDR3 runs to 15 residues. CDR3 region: CASSSTSGGHGEQFF. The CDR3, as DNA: TGTGCCAGCAGTTCTACTAGCGGGGGGCATGGTGAGCAGTTCTTC.

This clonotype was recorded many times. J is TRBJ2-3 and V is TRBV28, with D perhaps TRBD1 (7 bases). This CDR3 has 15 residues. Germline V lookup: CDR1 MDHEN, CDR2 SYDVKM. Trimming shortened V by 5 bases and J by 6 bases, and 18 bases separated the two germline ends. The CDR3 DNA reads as TGTGCCAGCAGTCCTCGGCAGGGGGGCGGGGATACGCAGTATTTT. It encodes CASSPRQGGGDTQYF. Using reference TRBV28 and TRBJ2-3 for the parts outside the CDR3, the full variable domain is DVKVTQSSRYLVKRTGEKVFLECVQDMDHENMFWYRQDPGLGLRLIYFSYDVKMKEKGDIPEGYSVSREKKERFSLILESASTNQTSMYLCASSPRQGGGDTQYFGPGTRLTVL.

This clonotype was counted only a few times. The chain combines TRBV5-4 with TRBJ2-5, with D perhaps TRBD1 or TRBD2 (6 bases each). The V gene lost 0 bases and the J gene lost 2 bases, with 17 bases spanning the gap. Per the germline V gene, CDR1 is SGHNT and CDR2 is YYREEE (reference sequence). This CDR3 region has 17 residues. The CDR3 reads CASSLAGGARGQETQYF. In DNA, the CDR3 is TGTGCCAGCAGCTTGGCCGGGGGCGCAAGAGGGCAAGAGACCCAGTACTTC.

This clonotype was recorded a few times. CDR3 bases: TGCGCCAGCAGCTCGGGACGGAGCCCCTACGAGCAGTACGTC. This gives the protein CASSSGRSPYEQYV. The genes are TRBV5-1 and TRBJ2-7, with D perhaps TRBD1 or TRBD2 (5 bases each). CDR3 length equals 14 residues. V was shortened by 3 bases and J by 2 bases, with 12 bases between the two germline ends. Germline V lookup: CDR1 SGHRS, CDR2 YFSETQ.

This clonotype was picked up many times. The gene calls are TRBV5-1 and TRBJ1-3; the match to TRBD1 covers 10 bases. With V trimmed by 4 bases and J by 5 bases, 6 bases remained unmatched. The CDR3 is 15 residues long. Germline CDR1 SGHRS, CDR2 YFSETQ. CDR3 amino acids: CASSPGQGNRNTIYF. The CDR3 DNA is TGCGCCAGCAGCCCGGGACAGGGGAATAGAAACACCATATATTTT.

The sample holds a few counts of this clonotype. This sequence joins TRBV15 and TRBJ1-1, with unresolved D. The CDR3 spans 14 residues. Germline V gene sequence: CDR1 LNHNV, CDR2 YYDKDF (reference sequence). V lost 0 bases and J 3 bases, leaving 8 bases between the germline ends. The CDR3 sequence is CATSREGPYTEAFF. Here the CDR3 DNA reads TGTGCCACCAGCAGAGAAGGGCCATACACTGAAGCTTTCTTT.

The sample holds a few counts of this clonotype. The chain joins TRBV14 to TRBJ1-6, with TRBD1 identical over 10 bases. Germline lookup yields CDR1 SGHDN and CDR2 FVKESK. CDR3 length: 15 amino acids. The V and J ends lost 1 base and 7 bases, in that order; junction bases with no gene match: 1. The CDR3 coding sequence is TGTGCCAGCAGCCAAGTGACAGGGGGCAATTCACCCCTCCACTTT. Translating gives CASSQVTGGNSPLHF.

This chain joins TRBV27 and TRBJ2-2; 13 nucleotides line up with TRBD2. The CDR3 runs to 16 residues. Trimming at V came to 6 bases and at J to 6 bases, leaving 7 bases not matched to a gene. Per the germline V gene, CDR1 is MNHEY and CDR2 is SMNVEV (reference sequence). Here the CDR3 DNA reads TGTGCCAGCAGCCTGGGACTAGCGGGGAGTTCCGGGGAGCTGTTTTTT. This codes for CASSLGLAGSSGELFF.

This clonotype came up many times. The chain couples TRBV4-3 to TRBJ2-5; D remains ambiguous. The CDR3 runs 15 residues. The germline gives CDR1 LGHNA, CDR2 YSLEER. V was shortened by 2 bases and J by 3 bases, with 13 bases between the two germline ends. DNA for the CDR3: TGCGCCAGCAGCCAAAATGTAGTTGGGAAAGAGACCCAGTACTTC. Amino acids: CASSQNVVGKETQYF.

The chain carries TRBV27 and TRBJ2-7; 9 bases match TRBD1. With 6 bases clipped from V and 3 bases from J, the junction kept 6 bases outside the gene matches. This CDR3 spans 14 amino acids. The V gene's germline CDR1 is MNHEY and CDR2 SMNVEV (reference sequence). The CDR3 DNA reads TGTGCCAGCAGGGGACAGGGATCTGGCTACGAGCAGTACTTC. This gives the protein CASRGQGSGYEQYF.

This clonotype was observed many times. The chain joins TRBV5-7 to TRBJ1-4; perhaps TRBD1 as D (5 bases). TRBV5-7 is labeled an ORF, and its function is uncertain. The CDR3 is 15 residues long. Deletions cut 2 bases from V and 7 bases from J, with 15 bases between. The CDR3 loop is CASSLGDIGAEKLFF. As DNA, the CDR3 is TGTGCCAGCAGCTTAGGGGATATAGGGGCTGAAAAACTGTTTTTT.

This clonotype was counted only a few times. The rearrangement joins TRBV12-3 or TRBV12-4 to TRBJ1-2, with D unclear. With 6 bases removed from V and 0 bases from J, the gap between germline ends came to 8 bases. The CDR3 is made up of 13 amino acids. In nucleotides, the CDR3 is TGTGCCAGCAGGGTGGGCCCTAACTATGGCTACACCTTC. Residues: CASRVGPNYGYTF.

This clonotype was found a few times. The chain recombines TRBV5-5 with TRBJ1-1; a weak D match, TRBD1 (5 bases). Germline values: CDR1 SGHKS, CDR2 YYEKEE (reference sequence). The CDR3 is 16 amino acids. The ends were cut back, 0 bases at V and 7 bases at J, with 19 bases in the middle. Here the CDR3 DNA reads TGTGCCAGCAGCTTGGGGGCCGGGACGCCCCAAGGTGAAGCTTTCTTT. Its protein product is CASSLGAGTPQGEAFF.

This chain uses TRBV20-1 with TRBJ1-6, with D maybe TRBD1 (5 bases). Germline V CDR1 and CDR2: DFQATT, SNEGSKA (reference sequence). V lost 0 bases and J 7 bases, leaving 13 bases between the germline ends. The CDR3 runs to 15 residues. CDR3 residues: CSAREPGLENSPLHF. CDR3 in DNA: TGCAGTGCTAGAGAACCGGGACTGGAGAATTCACCCCTCCACTTT.

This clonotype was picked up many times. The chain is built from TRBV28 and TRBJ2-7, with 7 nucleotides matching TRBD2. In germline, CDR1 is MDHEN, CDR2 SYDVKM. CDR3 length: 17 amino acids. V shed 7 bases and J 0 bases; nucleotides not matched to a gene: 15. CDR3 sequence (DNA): TGTGCCAGCACCGACGGACCGGGAGGTAGGGTCTCCTACGAGCAGTACGTC. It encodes CASTDGPGGRVSYEQYV.